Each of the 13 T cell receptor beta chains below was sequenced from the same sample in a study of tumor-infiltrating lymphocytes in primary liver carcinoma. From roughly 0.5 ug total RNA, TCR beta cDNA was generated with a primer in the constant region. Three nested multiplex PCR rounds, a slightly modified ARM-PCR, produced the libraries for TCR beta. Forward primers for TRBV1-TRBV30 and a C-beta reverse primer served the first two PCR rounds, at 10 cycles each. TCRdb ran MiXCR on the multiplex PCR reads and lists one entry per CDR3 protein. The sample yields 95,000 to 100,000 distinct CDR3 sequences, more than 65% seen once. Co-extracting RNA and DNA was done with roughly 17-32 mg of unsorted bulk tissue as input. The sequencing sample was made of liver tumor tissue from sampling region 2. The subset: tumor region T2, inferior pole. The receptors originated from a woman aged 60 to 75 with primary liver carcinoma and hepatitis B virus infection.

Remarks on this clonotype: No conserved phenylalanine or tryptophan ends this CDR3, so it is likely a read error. Here the CDR3 reads CASSQVSGAGRGANTQYI. In nucleotides, the CDR3 is TGCGCCAGCAGCCAAGTGAGTGGAGCAGGCAGGGGCGCAAATACGCAGTATATT. V is TRBV4-1 and J is TRBJ2-3; possibly TRBD1 for D (6 bases). The CDR3 is made up of 18 amino acids. V lost 1 base to trimming and J lost 7 bases, with 24 bases between them. Germline V lookup: CDR1 MGHRA, CDR2 YSYEKL.

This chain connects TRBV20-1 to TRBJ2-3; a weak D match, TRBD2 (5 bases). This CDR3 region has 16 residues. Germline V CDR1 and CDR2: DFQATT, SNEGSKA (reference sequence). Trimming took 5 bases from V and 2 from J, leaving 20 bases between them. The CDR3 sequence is CSALPTSSSYTDTQYF. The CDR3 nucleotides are TGCAGTGCTCTACCGACTTCTAGCAGCTACACAGATACGCAGTATTTT.

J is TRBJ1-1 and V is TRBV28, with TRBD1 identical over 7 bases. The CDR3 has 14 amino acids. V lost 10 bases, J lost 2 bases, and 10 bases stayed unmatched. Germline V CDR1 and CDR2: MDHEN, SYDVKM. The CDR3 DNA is TGTGCCACCAAAAAGGGACAGAGAAACACTGAAGCTTTCTTT. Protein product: CATKKGQRNTEAFF.

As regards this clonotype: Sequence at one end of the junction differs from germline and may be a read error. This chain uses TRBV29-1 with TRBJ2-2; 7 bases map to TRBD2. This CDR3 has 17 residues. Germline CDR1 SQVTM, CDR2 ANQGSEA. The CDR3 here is CSVEGLAEGRNTGELFF. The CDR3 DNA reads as TGCAGTGTTGAGGGGCTAGCGGAAGGCCGGAACACCGGGGAGCTGTTTTTT.

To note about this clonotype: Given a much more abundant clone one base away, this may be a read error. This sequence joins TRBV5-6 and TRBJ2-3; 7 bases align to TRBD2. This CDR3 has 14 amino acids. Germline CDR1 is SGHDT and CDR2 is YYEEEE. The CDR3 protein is CASSLWGGTGTQYF. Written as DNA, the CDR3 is TGTGCCAGCAGCTTGTGGGGGGGAACAGGTACGCAGTATTTT.

CDR3 sequence: CASWEQGGETQYF. CDR3 bases: TGTGCCAGCTGGGAACAGGGAGGGGAGACCCAGTACTTC. The chain carries TRBV12-3 or TRBV12-4 and TRBJ2-5; TRBD2 might be the D (7 bases). This CDR3 contains 13 residues. Trimming left V 8 bases short and J 5 bases short, with 15 bases between.

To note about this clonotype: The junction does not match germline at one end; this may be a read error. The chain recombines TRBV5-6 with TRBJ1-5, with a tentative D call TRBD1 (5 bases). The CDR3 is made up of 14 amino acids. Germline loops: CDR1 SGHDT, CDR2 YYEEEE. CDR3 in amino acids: CASSFAGHNQLQHF. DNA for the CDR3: TGTGCCAGCAGCTTCGCGGGGCACAATCAGCTCCAGCATTTT. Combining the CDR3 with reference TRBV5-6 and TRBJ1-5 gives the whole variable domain DAGVTQSPTHLIKTRGQQVTLRCSPKSGHDTVSWYQQALGQGPQFIFQYYEEEERQRGNFPDRFSGHQFPNYSSELNVNALLLGDSALYLCASSFAGHNQLQHFGDGTRLSIL.

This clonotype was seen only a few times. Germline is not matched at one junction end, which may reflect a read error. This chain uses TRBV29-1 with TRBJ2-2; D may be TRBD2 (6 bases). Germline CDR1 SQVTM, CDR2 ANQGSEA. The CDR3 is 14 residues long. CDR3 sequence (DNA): TGTAGCATTGACGCGGGAATGGGGTCCGGGGAGCTGTTTTTT. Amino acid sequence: CSIDAGMGSGELFF.

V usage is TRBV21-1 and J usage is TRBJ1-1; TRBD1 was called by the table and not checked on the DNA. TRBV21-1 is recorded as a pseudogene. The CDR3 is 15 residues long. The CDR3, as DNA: TGTGCCAGCAGCAAACACGGACAGGGCTGCACTGAAGCTTTCTTT. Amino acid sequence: CASSKHGQGCTEAFF.

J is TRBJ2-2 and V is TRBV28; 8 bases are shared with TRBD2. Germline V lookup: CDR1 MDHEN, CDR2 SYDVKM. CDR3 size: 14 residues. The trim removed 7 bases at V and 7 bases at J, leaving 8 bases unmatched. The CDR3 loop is CASIPGLGVGELFF. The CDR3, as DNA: TGTGCCAGCATACCGGGACTAGGGGTCGGGGAGCTGTTTTTT.

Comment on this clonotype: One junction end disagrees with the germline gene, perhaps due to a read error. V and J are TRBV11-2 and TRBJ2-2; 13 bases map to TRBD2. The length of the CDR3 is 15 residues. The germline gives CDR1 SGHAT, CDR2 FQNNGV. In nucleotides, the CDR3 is TGTGTCAGCAACTTGGGACTAGCGGGGCTCGGGAAGCTGTTTTTT. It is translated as CVSNLGLAGLGKLFF.

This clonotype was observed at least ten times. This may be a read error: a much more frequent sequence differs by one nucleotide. The DNA of the CDR3 is TGTGCCAGCAGTCAGGACACCGGCTACGAGCAGTGCTTC. Translated, it gives CASSQDTGYEQCF. V and J are TRBV6-5 and TRBJ2-7, with D perhaps matching TRBD1 (5 bases). This CDR3 has 13 residues. Germline V gene data show CDR1 as MNHEY and CDR2 as SVGAGI.

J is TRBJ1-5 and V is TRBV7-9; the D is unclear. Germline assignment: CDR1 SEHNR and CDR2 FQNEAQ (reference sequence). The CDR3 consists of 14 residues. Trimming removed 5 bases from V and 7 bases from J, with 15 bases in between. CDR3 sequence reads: CASSPGEGEQPQHF. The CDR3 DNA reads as TGTGCCAGCAGCCCTGGAGAGGGAGAACAGCCCCAGCATTTT. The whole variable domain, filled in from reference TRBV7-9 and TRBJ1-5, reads DTGVSQNPRHKITKRGQNVTFRCDPISEHNRLYWYRQTLGQGPEFLTYFQNEAQLEKSRLLSDRFSAERPKGSFSTLEIQRTEQGDSAMYLCASSPGEGEQPQHFGDGTRLSIL.